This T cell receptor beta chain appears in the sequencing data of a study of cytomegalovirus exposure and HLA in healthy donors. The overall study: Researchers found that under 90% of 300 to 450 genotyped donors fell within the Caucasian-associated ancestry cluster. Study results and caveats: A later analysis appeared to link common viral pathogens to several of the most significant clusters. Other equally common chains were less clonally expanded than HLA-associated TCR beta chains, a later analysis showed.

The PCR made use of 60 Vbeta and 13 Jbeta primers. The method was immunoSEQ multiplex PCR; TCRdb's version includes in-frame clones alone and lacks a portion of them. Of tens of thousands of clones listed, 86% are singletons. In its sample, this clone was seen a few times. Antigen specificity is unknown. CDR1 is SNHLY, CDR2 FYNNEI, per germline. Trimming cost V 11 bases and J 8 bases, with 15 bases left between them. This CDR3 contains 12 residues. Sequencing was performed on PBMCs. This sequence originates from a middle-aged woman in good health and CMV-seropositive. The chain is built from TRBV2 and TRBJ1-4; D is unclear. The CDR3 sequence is CAGAYRGEKLFF. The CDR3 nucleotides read TGTGCCGGAGCCTACCGAGGAGAAAAACTGTTTTTT.